Listed here are 10 T cell receptor beta chains from one sample, sequenced in a study of identical twins. TCRdb passed the 5' RACE reads through MiXCR, listing each CDR3 protein once. Among approximately 890,000 distinct CDR3 sequences listed, about 12% were seen once. These data also featured in a second study, about yellow fever vaccine responses in identical twins.

The sequenced sample consisted of PBMCs. The receptors stem from a woman under 30 in good health.

This clonotype was recorded a few times. The chain links TRBV15 to TRBJ1-2; tentative D call: TRBD1 (6 bases). The CDR3 length is 17 residues. Germline V gene lookup returns CDR1 LNHNV and CDR2 YYDKDF (reference sequence). V dropped 0 bases and J dropped 4 bases, with 18 bases sitting between them. The CDR3 is CATSRDPWGGAGYGYTF. In DNA form, the CDR3 reads TGTGCCACCAGCAGAGACCCATGGGGGGGCGCTGGCTATGGCTACACCTTC.

This chain links TRBV6-1 with TRBJ2-3; D is uncertain. This CDR3 comprises 14 residues. Trimming took off 10 bases at V and 0 bases at J, with 14 bases between the two ends. Germline CDR1 MNHNS, CDR2 SASEGT. The CDR3 bases are TGTGCCACCAAATTGCGCTCTAGCACAGATACGCAGTATTTT. Protein: CATKLRSSTDTQYF.

This clonotype was observed a few times. The rearrangement uses TRBV4-1 and TRBJ2-5; TRBD2 is a possible D gene (7 bases). Looked up from germline, CDR1 is MGHRA and CDR2 is YSYEKL. V was cut by 4 bases and J by 5 bases, with 32 bases left in between. The CDR3 length is 20 residues. The CDR3 region has the DNA TGCGCCAGCAGCCCACTTGGGGCTGAGATGGGGGGGCCTTTTGTGGAGACCCAGTACTTC. Translated: CASSPLGAEMGGPFVETQYF.

This clonotype was recorded a few times. This chain uses TRBV20-1 with TRBJ1-2; no reliable D call. The CDR3 loop spans 11 amino acids. V dropped 3 bases and J dropped 6 bases, with 8 bases sitting between them. The germline gives CDR1 DFQATT, CDR2 SNEGSKA (reference sequence). The CDR3, as DNA: TGCAGTGCTAGCGATAGAAATGGCTACACCTTC. Protein: CSASDRNGYTF.

This clonotype was counted between two and nine times. The chain joins TRBV12-3 or TRBV12-4 to TRBJ2-1, with TRBD2 matching 7 bases. Unmatched junction bases numbered 15, after V lost 6 bases and J lost 4 bases. This CDR3 has 17 amino acids. The CDR3: CASSPTGWRGKYNEQFF. The CDR3 nucleotides are TGTGCCAGCAGCCCAACCGGTTGGCGGGGGAAATACAATGAGCAGTTCTTC.

The gene calls are TRBV28 and TRBJ1-1, with 10 bases matching TRBD1. From germline, CDR1 is MDHEN and CDR2 SYDVKM. V shed 2 bases, J shed 6 bases, and the junction held 6 bases outside the gene matches. The CDR3 loop spans 15 amino acids. CDR3 DNA: TGTGCCAGCAGTTTAACTCCCGGGACAGGGGCTGAAGCTTTCTTT. Translating it yields CASSLTPGTGAEAFF.

Many counts were recorded for this clonotype. The chain is built from TRBV4-1 and TRBJ2-5; D ambiguous. The CDR3 length is 14 residues. CDR1 MGHRA and CDR2 YSYEKL come from the germline V gene. The V gene lost 2 bases and the J gene lost 5 bases, with 12 bases spanning the gap. The CDR3 nucleotides are TGCGCCAGCAGCCAAAACAGCGTTAAGGAGACCCAGTACTTC. It is translated as CASSQNSVKETQYF.

Worth noting for this clonotype: The junction differs from germline at one of its ends, possibly a read error. The chain employs TRBV20-1 and TRBJ1-5, with D unclear. Germline V CDR1 and CDR2: DFQATT, SNEGSKA (reference sequence). There are 14 residues in the CDR3. CDR3 in amino acids: CSATTARSNQPRHF. CDR3 sequence (DNA): TGCAGTGCTACGACCGCCCGTTCCAATCAGCCCCGGCATTTT.

V usage is TRBV11-2 and J usage is TRBJ2-1, with 8 bases aligning to TRBD2. Germline CDR1 is SGHAT and CDR2 is FQNNGV. The CDR3 extends over 18 amino acids. V dropped 4 bases and J dropped 0; count of bases not matched to a gene: 11. CDR3 sequence: CASSSTWAGGRSYNEQFF. In DNA, the CDR3 is TGTGCCAGCAGCTCTACGTGGGCGGGGGGCCGCTCCTACAATGAGCAGTTCTTC.

In its sample, this clonotype was seen many times. The rearrangement joins TRBV12-3 or TRBV12-4 to TRBJ2-3, with 10 positions matching TRBD1. J lost 2 bases, V lost 6 bases, and 8 bases had no gene match. The CDR3 runs to 16 residues. As DNA, the CDR3 is TGTGCCAGCAGCCGAGGGACAGGGGTTCCCACAGATACGCAGTATTTT. This encodes CASSRGTGVPTDTQYF.